The rows below give T cell receptor beta chains drawn from one sample of a study of post-analysis software for immune sequencing data. Each CDR3 protein gets one entry after TCRdb re-called the PCR reads with MiXCR. The profile shows roughly 540,000 distinct CDR3 sequences, roughly 34% of them singletons. The material sequenced was blood. These receptors were obtained from a girl under 18 with multiple sclerosis. Both conserved end residues are part of each CDR3. D genes are given only for firm matches. Size is stated for part of the rows, as once, few or many counts, or as a class when the clone is expanded.

. | TRBJ2-6 | TRBV9 | . | CASSPNSAWGGANVLTF | TGTGCCAGCAGCCCCAACAGCGCCTGGGGGGGGGCCAACGTCCTGACTTTC
TRBD1 | TRBJ1-2 | TRBV12-3/TRBV12-4 | . | CASTPTGGELYGYTF | TGTGCCAGCACCCCGACAGGGGGCGAGCTCTATGGCTACACCTTC
TRBD1 | TRBJ2-3 | TRBV7-9 | . | CASSLRTGGSDTQYF | TGTGCCAGCAGCTTACGTACAGGGGGCTCAGATACGCAGTATTTT
. | TRBJ2-7 | TRBV7-8 | . | CASTSAGQRESEQYF | TGTGCCAGCACTTCGGCGGGACAGCGTGAAAGCGAGCAGTACTTC
. | TRBJ2-1 | TRBV7-8 | . | CASSLGSLLNEQFF | TGTGCCAGCAGCTTAGGATCGCTCCTGAATGAGCAGTTCTTC
. | TRBJ1-5 | TRBV7-9 | once | CASSSGQSPYKYSNQPQHF | TGTGCCAGCAGCTCCGGACAGTCACCTTACAAGTATAGCAATCAGCCCCAGCATTTT
TRBD1 | TRBJ1-2 | TRBV27 | few | CASSSEGGVYGYTF | TGTGCCAGCAGTTCGGAAGGGGGCGTTTATGGCTACACCTTC
. | TRBJ1-3 | TRBV12-3/TRBV12-4 | once | CAGSPPGSASGNTIYF | TGTGCCGGCAGTCCCCCGGGTTCCGCCTCTGGAAACACCATATATTTT
. | TRBJ1-4 | TRBV6-6 | few | CASRSGTGNEKLFF | TGTGCCAGCAGATCCGGGACCGGTAATGAAAAACTGTTTTTT
. | TRBJ2-7 | TRBV5-1 | . | CASSSESGGVNSYEQYF | TGCGCCAGCAGCTCGGAGAGCGGCGGGGTTAATTCTTACGAGCAGTACTTC
TRBD1 | TRBJ2-2 | TRBV12-3/TRBV12-4 | few | CASRTGHNTGELFF | TGTGCCAGTCGGACAGGACACAACACCGGGGAGCTGTTTTTT
TRBD2 | TRBJ2-5 | TRBV5-1 | few | CASSRGGQHQETQYF | TGCGCCAGCTCACGGGGGGGGCAACACCAAGAGACCCAGTACTTC
. | TRBJ1-1 | TRBV12-3/TRBV12-4 | . | CASSLEGSNTEAFF | TGTGCCAGCAGTTTAGAAGGCTCTAACACTGAAGCTTTCTTT
. | TRBJ2-7 | TRBV7-2 | once | CASSQAATGVYEQYF | TGTGCCAGCAGCCAGGCGGCAACTGGGGTCTACGAGCAGTACTTC
. | TRBJ2-3 | TRBV5-1 | . | CASSSQGTRDTQYF | TGCGCCAGCAGCTCACAGGGGACTCGAGATACGCAGTATTTT
. | TRBJ1-2 | TRBV28 | . | CASSLSQGGGHGYTF | TGTGCCAGCAGTTTGTCTCAGGGTGGGGGCCATGGCTACACCTTC
TRBD1 | TRBJ1-2 | TRBV5-1 | once | CASSSTGGNGYTF | TGCGCCAGCAGCTCTACAGGGGGCAATGGCTACACCTTC
TRBD1 | TRBJ1-4 | TRBV6-5 | . | CASRGQGAANEKLFF | TGTGCCAGCAGGGGACAGGGGGCAGCTAATGAAAAACTGTTTTTT
TRBD2 | TRBJ2-3 | TRBV5-6 | few | CASSLGLAGGPSSDTQYF | TGTGCCAGCAGCTTGGGACTAGCGGGGGGGCCATCTTCAGATACGCAGTATTTT
TRBD1 | TRBJ2-7 | TRBV24-1 | few | CATSDFKTGGAYEQYF | TGTGCCACCAGTGATTTCAAGACAGGGGGTGCCTACGAGCAGTACTTC
TRBD2 | TRBJ2-5 | TRBV12-3/TRBV12-4 | . | CASSLSSGGATKETQYF | TGTGCCAGCAGTTTGAGTAGCGGGGGGGCGACAAAAGAGACCCAGTACTTC
TRBD2 | TRBJ2-6 | TRBV20-1 | few | CSASGGISGANVLTF | TGCAGTGCTAGCGGGGGGATCTCTGGGGCCAACGTCCTGACTTTC
. | TRBJ2-1 | TRBV2 | . | CASSDREESNEQFF | TGTGCCAGCAGTGACAGGGAAGAGAGCAATGAGCAGTTCTTC
TRBD1 | TRBJ1-1 | TRBV12-3/TRBV12-4 | . | CASSGTVEAFF | TGTGCCAGCAGTGGGACAGTTGAAGCTTTCTTT
. | TRBJ1-2 | TRBV3-1 | . | CASSHERRNGYTF | TGTGCCAGCAGCCATGAGCGGAGGAATGGCTACACCTTC
. | TRBJ2-7 | TRBV4-2 | . | CTSSPLDSREAQYF | TGTACCAGCAGCCCACTGGATTCAAGAGAGGCCCAGTACTTC
. | TRBJ1-2 | TRBV20-1 | . | CSASLQGSIIYYGYTF | TGCAGTGCTAGCTTACAGGGATCAATTATATACTATGGCTACACCTTC
TRBD1 | TRBJ2-7 | TRBV6-5 | . | CASSHLDRDEQYF | TGTGCCAGCAGTCACCTGGACAGGGACGAGCAGTACTTC
TRBD1 | TRBJ1-2 | TRBV20-1 | . | CSARDRWGTVISAEGYTF | TGCAGTGCTAGGGATCGATGGGGGACAGTGATTTCTGCTGAAGGCTACACCTTC
. | TRBJ1-6 | TRBV27 | . | CASSLRGQVSPLHF | TGTGCCAGCAGTTTAAGGGGACAAGTTTCGCCCCTCCACTTT
. | TRBJ1-2 | TRBV10-1 | . | CASSTGGKNGYTF | TGCGCCAGCTCGACAGGAGGGAAGAATGGCTACACCTTC
TRBD2 | TRBJ2-5 | TRBV6-6 | few | CASLPRTSGGHRETQYF | TGTGCCAGCCTACCCCGGACTAGCGGGGGCCACAGGGAGACCCAGTACTTC
. | TRBJ2-1 | TRBV7-2 | . | CASSLAWSVNEQFF | TGTGCCAGCAGCTTAGCGTGGAGTGTAAATGAGCAGTTCTTC
TRBD1 | TRBJ1-1 | TRBV5-4 | . | CATHREGASNTEAFF | TGTGCCACCCACCGTGAGGGGGCCTCGAACACTGAAGCTTTCTTT
. | TRBJ2-1 | TRBV28 | few | CASSFRGRGRNEQFF | TGTGCCAGCAGTTTTCGGGGCAGGGGACGGAATGAGCAGTTCTTC
. | TRBJ2-1 | TRBV6-1 | . | CASLKGDNEQFF | TGTGCCAGTTTGAAGGGGGATAATGAGCAGTTCTTC
. | TRBJ1-4 | TRBV6-1 | . | CASKWAGTEKLFF | TGTGCCAGCAAGTGGGCGGGTACGGAAAAACTGTTTTTT
. | TRBJ1-6 | TRBV5-1 | few | CASSHWSSYNSPLHF | TGCGCCAGCAGCCACTGGAGCTCCTATAATTCACCCCTCCACTTT
. | TRBJ2-7 | TRBV2 | . | CASSRRGSYEQYF | TGTGCCAGCAGTAGGAGGGGGAGCTACGAGCAGTACTTC
. | TRBJ2-5 | TRBV5-5 | . | CASSLRSGEIWETQYF | TGTGCCAGCAGCTTGCGGTCAGGTGAAATTTGGGAGACCCAGTACTTC
. | TRBJ1-4 | TRBV29-1 | . | CSVKALEKLFF | TGCAGCGTTAAGGCCCTTGAAAAACTGTTTTTT
. | TRBJ1-1 | TRBV6-2/TRBV6-3 | . | CASSPIDRLNTEAFF | TGTGCCAGCAGCCCAATCGACAGGTTGAACACTGAAGCTTTCTTT
TRBD2 | TRBJ2-2 | TRBV5-6 | . | CASSLLTSGSTGELFF | TGTGCCAGCAGCTTGCTTACTAGCGGAAGCACCGGGGAGCTGTTTTTT
TRBD1 | TRBJ1-1 | TRBV3-1 | . | CASSRQGAGSEAFF | TGTGCCAGCAGCCGGCAGGGGGCCGGTTCTGAAGCTTTCTTT
. | TRBJ1-2 | TRBV9 | . | CASSEAGRYGYTF | TGTGCCAGCAGCGAGGCAGGGAGGTATGGCTACACCTTC
. | TRBJ2-7 | TRBV6-6 | . | CASEDSGYEQYF | TGTGCCAGCGAGGATAGCGGCTACGAGCAGTACTTC
TRBD2 | TRBJ2-1 | TRBV2 | few | CASSDKRGLYEQFF | TGTGCCAGCAGTGACAAGCGGGGTCTCTATGAGCAGTTCTTC
. | TRBJ1-1 | TRBV5-1 | . | CASSGPGAGTEAFF | TGCGCCAGCAGCGGTCCAGGGGCAGGCACTGAAGCTTTCTTT
. | TRBJ2-6 | TRBV10-3 | . | CATRDFSGANVLTF | TGTGCCACCCGGGATTTCTCTGGGGCCAACGTCCTGACTTTC
. | TRBJ1-2 | TRBV15 | few | CATSGGGVPNYGYTF | TGTGCCACCAGCGGTGGGGGAGTACCTAACTATGGCTACACCTTC
. | TRBJ2-3 | TRBV12-3/TRBV12-4 | few | CASSFAPPDTQYF | TGTGCCAGCAGTTTCGCTCCCCCAGATACGCAGTATTTT
. | TRBJ1-2 | TRBV25-1 | . | CASRDSNYGYTF | TGTGCCAGCAGGGACAGCAACTATGGCTACACCTTC
. | TRBJ1-2 | TRBV7-6 | . | CASSLNAGAYGYTF | TGTGCCAGCAGCTTAAATGCAGGGGCCTATGGCTACACCTTC